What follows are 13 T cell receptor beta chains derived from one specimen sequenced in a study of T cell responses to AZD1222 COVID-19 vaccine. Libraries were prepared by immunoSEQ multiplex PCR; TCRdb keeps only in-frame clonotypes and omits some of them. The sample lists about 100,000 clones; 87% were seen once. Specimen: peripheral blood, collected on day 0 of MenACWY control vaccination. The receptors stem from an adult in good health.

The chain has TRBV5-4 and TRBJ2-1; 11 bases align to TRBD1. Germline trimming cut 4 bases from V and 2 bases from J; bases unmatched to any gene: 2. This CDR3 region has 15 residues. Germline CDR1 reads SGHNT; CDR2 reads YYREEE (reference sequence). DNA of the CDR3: TGTGCCAGCAGCCCGGGACAGGGGGCCTACAATGAGCAGTTCTTC. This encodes CASSPGQGAYNEQFF.

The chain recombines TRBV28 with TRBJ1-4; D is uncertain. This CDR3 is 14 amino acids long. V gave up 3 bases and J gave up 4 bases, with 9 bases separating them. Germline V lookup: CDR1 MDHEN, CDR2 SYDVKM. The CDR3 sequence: CASSFYGGNEKLFF. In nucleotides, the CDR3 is TGTGCCAGCAGTTTTTACGGCGGTAATGAAAAACTGTTTTTT.

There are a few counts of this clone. In nucleotides, the CDR3 is TGTGCCAGCTCTCAAGGGGACAGTAACTATGGCTACACCTTC. It specifies CASSQGDSNYGYTF. This chain joins TRBV18 and TRBJ1-2, with 7 bases fitting TRBD1. CDR3 size: 14 residues. Germline V gene data show CDR1 as KGHSH and CDR2 as LQKENI. V dropped 6 bases and J dropped 1; count of bases not matched to a gene: 5.

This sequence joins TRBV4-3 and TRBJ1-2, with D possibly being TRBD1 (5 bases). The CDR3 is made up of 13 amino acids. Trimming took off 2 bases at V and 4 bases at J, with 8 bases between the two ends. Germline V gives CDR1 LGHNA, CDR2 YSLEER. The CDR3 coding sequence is TGCGCCAGCAGCCAACAGGGTGCCTATGGCTACACCTTC. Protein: CASSQQGAYGYTF.

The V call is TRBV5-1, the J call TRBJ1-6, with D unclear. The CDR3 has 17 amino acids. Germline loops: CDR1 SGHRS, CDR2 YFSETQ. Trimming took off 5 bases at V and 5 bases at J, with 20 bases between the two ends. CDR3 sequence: CASRGGSSDLDNSPLHF. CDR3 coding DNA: TGCGCCAGCAGAGGAGGGAGTAGTGATTTGGATAATTCACCCCTCCACTTT.

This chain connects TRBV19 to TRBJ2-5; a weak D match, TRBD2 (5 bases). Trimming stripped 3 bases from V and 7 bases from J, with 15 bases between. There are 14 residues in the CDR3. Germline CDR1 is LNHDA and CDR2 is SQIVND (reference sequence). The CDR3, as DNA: TGTGCCAGTAGTATGGCACATGGTGGAGGGACCCAGTACTTC. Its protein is CASSMAHGGGTQYF.

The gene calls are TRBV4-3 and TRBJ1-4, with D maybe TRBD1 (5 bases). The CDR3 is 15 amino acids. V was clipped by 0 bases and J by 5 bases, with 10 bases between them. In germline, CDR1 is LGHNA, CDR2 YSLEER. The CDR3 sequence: CASSQEAGINEKLFF. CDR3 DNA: TGCGCCAGCAGCCAAGAGGCAGGGATAAATGAAAAACTGTTTTTT.

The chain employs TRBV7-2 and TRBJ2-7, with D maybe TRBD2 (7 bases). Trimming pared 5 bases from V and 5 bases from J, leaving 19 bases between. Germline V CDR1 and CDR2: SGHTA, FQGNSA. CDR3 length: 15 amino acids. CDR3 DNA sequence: TGTGCCAGCAGCGGGCCCCTAGGGGGGGACCACGAGCAGTACTTC. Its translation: CASSGPLGGDHEQYF. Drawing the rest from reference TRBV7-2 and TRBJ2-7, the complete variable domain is GAGVSQSPSNKVTEKGKDVELRCDPISGHTALYWYRQSLGQGLEFLIYFQGNSAPDKSGLPSDRFSAERTGGSVSTLTIQRTQQEDSAVYLCASSGPLGGDHEQYFGPGTRLTVT.

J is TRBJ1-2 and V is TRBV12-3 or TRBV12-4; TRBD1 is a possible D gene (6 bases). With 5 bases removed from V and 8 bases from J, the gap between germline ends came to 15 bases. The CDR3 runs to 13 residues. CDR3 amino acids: CASSPAGARGYTF. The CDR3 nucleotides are TGTGCCAGCAGTCCCGCGGGGGCGCGGGGCTACACCTTC.

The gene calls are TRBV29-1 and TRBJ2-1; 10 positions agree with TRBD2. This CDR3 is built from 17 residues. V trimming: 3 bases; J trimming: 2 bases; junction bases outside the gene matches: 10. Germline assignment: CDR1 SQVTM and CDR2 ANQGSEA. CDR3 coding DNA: TGCAGCGTTGAGACTAGCGGGCTGAAAGGAGCCTACAATGAGCAGTTCTTC. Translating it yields CSVETSGLKGAYNEQFF.

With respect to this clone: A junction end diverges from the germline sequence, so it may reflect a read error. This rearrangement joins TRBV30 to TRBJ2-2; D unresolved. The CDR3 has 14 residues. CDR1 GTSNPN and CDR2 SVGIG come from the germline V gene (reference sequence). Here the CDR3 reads CAWSGATNAGELFF. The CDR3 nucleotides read TGTGCCTGGAGTGGAGCGACGAACGCCGGGGAGCTGTTTTTT.

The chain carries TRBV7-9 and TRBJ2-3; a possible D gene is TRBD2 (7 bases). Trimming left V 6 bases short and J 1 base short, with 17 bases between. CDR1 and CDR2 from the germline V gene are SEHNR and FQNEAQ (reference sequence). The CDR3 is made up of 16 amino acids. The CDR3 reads CASSGGGRPRTDTQYF. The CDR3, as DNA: TGTGCCAGCAGTGGGGGGGGCCGTCCCCGCACAGATACGCAGTATTTT.

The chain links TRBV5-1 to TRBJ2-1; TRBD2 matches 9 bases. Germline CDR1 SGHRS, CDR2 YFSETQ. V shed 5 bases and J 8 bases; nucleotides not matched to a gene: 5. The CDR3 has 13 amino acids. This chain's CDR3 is CASRTSGLDEQFF. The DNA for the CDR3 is TGCGCCAGCAGAACTAGCGGGCTGGATGAGCAGTTCTTC.